This note documents a single T cell receptor beta chain sequence. Its antigen is not identified. The sample belongs to a study of cytomegalovirus exposure and HLA in healthy donors. Overall study results and limits: Reports showed the classifier diagnosing cytomegalovirus status with high specificity and sensitivity. One later analysis, an examination of the 90 to 150 validation repertoires, found that first-cohort TCR clusters tended to co-occur in them. While the bulk of TCR sequences proved rare, some public TCRs turned up in many donors.

The length of the CDR3 is 15 residues. V lost 5 bases and J 11 bases, leaving 19 bases between the germline ends. Germline V gene sequence: CDR1 SGHAT, CDR2 FQNNGV. Repertoires were generated with immunoSEQ multiplex PCR, while TCRdb's copy carries only in-frame clones and drops some. This table has 200,000 to 250,000 clones, around 87% appearing once. Sequenced input: PBMCs. V gene TRBV11-2 combines with J gene TRBJ1-6, with D tentatively TRBD1 (6 bases). The clonotype originates from a man between 18 and 29 years old in good health and CMV-seronegative. CDR3 in amino acids: CASSPAGGRGAPLHF. For the CDR3, the DNA is TGTGCCAGCAGCCCAGCCGGGGGGCGCGGAGCACCCCTCCACTTT.